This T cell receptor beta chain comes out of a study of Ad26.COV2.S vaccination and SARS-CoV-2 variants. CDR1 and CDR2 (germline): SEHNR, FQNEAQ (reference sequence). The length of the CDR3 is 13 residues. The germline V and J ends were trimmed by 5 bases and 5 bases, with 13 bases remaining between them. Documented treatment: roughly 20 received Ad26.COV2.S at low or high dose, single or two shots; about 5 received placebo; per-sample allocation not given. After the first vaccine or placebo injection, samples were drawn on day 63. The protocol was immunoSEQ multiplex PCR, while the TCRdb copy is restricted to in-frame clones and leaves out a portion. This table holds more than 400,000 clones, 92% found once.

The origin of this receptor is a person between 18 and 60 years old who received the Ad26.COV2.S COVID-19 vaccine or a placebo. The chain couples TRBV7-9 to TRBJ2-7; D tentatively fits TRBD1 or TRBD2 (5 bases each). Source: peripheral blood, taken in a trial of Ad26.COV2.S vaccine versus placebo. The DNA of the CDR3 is TGTGCCAGCAGCCCCGTGGGGGTACACGAGCAGTACTTC. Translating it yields CASSPVGVHEQYF.